This passage covers 21 T cell receptor beta chains from one sample sequenced in a study of T cell clones after liver transplantation (dated by TCRdb to between 2017 and 2020). The protocol used for the library was the immunoSEQ multiplex PCR assay. In TCRdb, the immuneACCESS table is reduced to in-frame sequences with V and J assigned. These tables do not hold every clone; where another copy was compared, an unresolved V gene accounts for under half, and the others remain unexplained. The sample has roughly 120,000 clones on record, 90% of them singletons. Of the sample, 0.8% to 0.9% falls within the top ten clones. The sample was CD4+ T cells from blood, taken 12 months after liver transplant. Source of these receptors: a human patient who received a liver transplant. Some T cells may originate with the graft donor following a transplant.

The V call is TRBV29-1, the J call TRBJ2-2; D tentatively reads TRBD1 or TRBD2 (6 bases each). Per germline, CDR1 SQVTM and CDR2 ANQGSEA. The CDR3 is 14 amino acids. Trimming removed 7 bases from V and 2 bases from J, with 14 bases in between. The DNA for the CDR3 is TGCAGCGCTTTTGAGGGGGGAAACACCGGGGAGCTGTTTTTT. Its translation is CSAFEGGNTGELFF.

The rearrangement uses TRBV5-1 and TRBJ2-5; D is uncertain. CDR3 length equals 16 residues. In germline, CDR1 is SGHRS, CDR2 YFSETQ. The V gene lost 1 base and the J gene lost 1 base, with 14 bases spanning the gap. The CDR3 nucleotides read TGCGCCAGCAGCTTGTCGGGTTTCAGTCGCCAAGAGACCCAGTACTTC. It codes for CASSLSGFSRQETQYF.

This chain uses TRBV5-1 with TRBJ2-7; 11 bases map to TRBD1. V lost 4 bases to trimming and J lost 9 bases; unmatched junction nucleotides: 6. Germline CDR1 and CDR2: SGHRS and YFSETQ. The CDR3 runs to 13 residues. CDR3 amino acids: CASSPGQGVRQYF. In DNA, the CDR3 is TGCGCCAGCAGCCCGGGACAGGGGGTACGGCAGTACTTC.

The CDR3 reads CASRDPRGANVLTF. For the CDR3, the DNA is TGTGCCAGCCGAGACCCCCGTGGGGCCAACGTCCTGACTTTC. The J gene is TRBJ2-6, the V gene TRBV2, with D hard to call. With 8 bases removed from V and 3 bases from J, the gap between germline ends came to 11 bases. The CDR3 has 14 amino acids. The germline V gene encodes CDR1 SNHLY and CDR2 FYNNEI. Filled out from reference TRBV2 and TRBJ2-6, the complete variable domain reads EPEVTQTPSHQVTQMGQEVILRCVPISNHLYFYWYRQILGQKVEFLVSFYNNEISEKSEIFDDQFSVERPDGSNFTLKIRSTKLEDSAMYFCASRDPRGANVLTFGAGSRLTVL.

The genes are TRBV11-3 and TRBJ2-7, with 9 bases lining up with TRBD1. This CDR3 has 13 residues. J was trimmed by 6 bases and V by 5 bases; bases with no gene match: 5. CDR1 SGHNT and CDR2 YENEEA come from the germline V gene. CDR3 coding DNA: TGTGCCAGCAGCACGGGGACAGGGCTCGAGCAGTACTTC. Its translation is CASSTGTGLEQYF.

This clone came up once. This chain links TRBV2 with TRBJ2-1; the D gene is possibly TRBD2 (5 bases). Germline loops: CDR1 SNHLY, CDR2 FYNNEI. This CDR3 region has 11 residues. Trimming removed 7 bases from V and 9 bases from J, with 10 bases in between. CDR3 in amino acids: CASIQAGEQFF. Written as DNA, the CDR3 is TGTGCCAGCATCCAGGCGGGTGAGCAGTTCTTC.

This clone is a singleton in its sample. Its ends do not fully match the called genes, so a read error is possible. The rearrangement uses TRBV7-7 and TRBJ2-5; no clear D gene. This CDR3 has 13 residues. Germline lookup yields CDR1 SSHAT and CDR2 FNYEAQ (reference sequence). The CDR3 loop is CASSSNPQETQYF. CDR3 nucleotides: TGTGCTAGCAGCTCGAACCCACAAGAGACCCAGTACTTC. The whole variable domain, filled in from reference TRBV7-7 and TRBJ2-5, reads GAGVSQSPRYKVTKRGQDVTLRCDPISSHATLYWYQQALGQGPEFLTYFNYEAQPDKSGLPSDRFSAERPEGSISTLTIQRTEQRDSAMYRCASSSNPQETQYFGPGTRLLVL.

The chain carries TRBV5-1 and TRBJ2-3; 14 bases line up with TRBD2. The length of the CDR3 is 16 residues. The germline V gene encodes CDR1 SGHRS and CDR2 YFSETQ. The trim removed 4 bases at V and 3 bases at J, leaving 4 bases unmatched. This chain's CDR3 is CASSTTSGRATDTQYF. CDR3 sequence (DNA): TGCGCCAGCAGCACGACTAGCGGGAGGGCGACAGATACGCAGTATTTT.

This chain links TRBV28 with TRBJ1-2; 12 bases match TRBD1. Germline CDR1 is MDHEN and CDR2 is SYDVKM. CDR3 length: 15 residues. The V and J ends lost 4 bases and 4 bases, in that order; junction bases with no gene match: 4. The CDR3 DNA reads as TGTGCCAGCAGTTGGGACAGGGGGCAGAGCTATGGCTACACCTTC. The encoded protein is CASSWDRGQSYGYTF.

Remarks on this clone: One end of the junction does not line up with germline, which may come from a read error. The chain has TRBV6-6 and TRBJ2-2, with D hard to call. Germline CDR1 is MNHNY and CDR2 is SVGAGI (reference sequence). The CDR3 length is 13 residues. CDR3 sequence (DNA): TGTGCCAGCAATTACGTTGATACCGGGGAGCTGTTTTTT. Translation: CASNYVDTGELFF.

V gene TRBV19 combines with J gene TRBJ1-1; TRBD1 is a possible D gene (5 bases). V lost 6 bases to trimming and J lost 3 bases, with 20 bases between them. This CDR3 contains 16 residues. From germline, CDR1 is LNHDA and CDR2 SQIVND (reference sequence). The CDR3 region has the DNA TGTGCCAGTAGGACTCCGAATAGGGGAGTAGACACTGAAGCTTTCTTT. Its translation is CASRTPNRGVDTEAFF.

The table lists this clone with a count of one. The gene calls are TRBV5-1 and TRBJ2-3; the D is unclear. Germline values: CDR1 SGHRS, CDR2 YFSETQ. The CDR3 covers 13 residues. V lost 6 bases, J lost 5 bases, and 13 bases lay in between. CDR3 loop: CASKEPSGDTQYF. CDR3 sequence (DNA): TGCGCCAGCAAAGAACCGTCCGGAGATACGCAGTATTTT.

J is TRBJ2-1 and V is TRBV29-1; 7 positions match TRBD1. The CDR3 spans 12 residues. Trimming took 6 bases from V and 5 from J; bases not matched to a gene: 4. Germline-derived CDR1 and CDR2 are SQVTM and ANQGSEA. CDR3 coding DNA: TGCAGCGTAGCCGACAGGGACAATGAGCAGTTCTTC. Translating it yields CSVADRDNEQFF.

The CDR3 region has the DNA TGTGCCACCAGCAGAGAACTAGCGGGAAAGAATGGTGAGCAGTTCTTC. Encoded protein: CATSRELAGKNGEQFF. V is TRBV15 and J is TRBJ2-1; TRBD2 aligns across 10 bases. V trimming: 0 bases; J trimming: 9 bases; junction bases outside the gene matches: 8. The CDR3 loop spans 16 amino acids. Germline V CDR1 and CDR2: LNHNV, YYDKDF (reference sequence).

This rearrangement joins TRBV14 to TRBJ2-3, with D uncertain. Germline V gene lookup returns CDR1 SGHDN and CDR2 FVKESK. Trimming stripped 6 bases from V and 1 base from J, with 8 bases between. The CDR3 runs 13 residues. CDR3 sequence: CASSQYGTDTQYF. The CDR3 DNA follows: TGTGCCAGCAGTCAGTACGGCACAGATACGCAGTATTTT.

This clone was observed a few times. The chain is built from TRBV2 and TRBJ1-5; 11 bases match TRBD1. V dropped 6 bases and J dropped 6; count of bases not matched to a gene: 1. Germline loops: CDR1 SNHLY, CDR2 FYNNEI. This CDR3 has 13 amino acids. CDR3 region: CASRGTGGQPQHF. The CDR3 nucleotides read TGTGCCAGCAGAGGGACAGGGGGTCAGCCCCAGCATTTT.

The genes are TRBV6-1 and TRBJ1-5; TRBD1 matches 7 bases. The germline V gene encodes CDR1 MNHNS and CDR2 SASEGT. CDR3 length: 15 residues. Germline trimming cut 6 bases from V and 0 bases from J; bases unmatched to any gene: 5. The CDR3 reads CASRGDSYSNQPQHF. The CDR3 bases are TGTGCCAGCAGAGGGGACAGCTATAGCAATCAGCCCCAGCATTTT.

The rearrangement links TRBV13 to TRBJ2-3; no clear D gene. In germline, CDR1 is PRHDT, CDR2 FYEKMQ (reference sequence). The CDR3 extends over 13 amino acids. Between the trimmed V and J ends, which lost 0 bases and 7 bases, there was a span of 8 bases. DNA of the CDR3: TGTGCCAGCAGCTTAGGACCAGCCAATACGCAGTATTTT. It translates to CASSLGPANTQYF.

J is TRBJ1-2 and V is TRBV7-9, with D possibly TRBD1 on 5 matching bases. The germline V gene encodes CDR1 SEHNR and CDR2 FQNEAQ (reference sequence). V was clipped by 1 base and J by 2 bases, with 17 bases between them. The CDR3 loop spans 17 amino acids. The CDR3 sequence: CASSLGRLRDGNYGYTF. CDR3 sequence (DNA): TGTGCCAGCAGCTTAGGTAGGCTCCGGGACGGAAACTATGGCTACACCTTC.

The J gene is TRBJ1-1, the V gene TRBV5-1, with D tentatively TRBD1 (6 bases). Germline CDR1 is SGHRS and CDR2 is YFSETQ. This CDR3 is built from 15 residues. V was trimmed by 5 bases and J by 0 bases, leaving 14 bases between them. CDR3 sequence (DNA): TGCGCCAGCAGACCCAAAGGGGGGATGAACACTGAAGCTTTCTTT. Translated: CASRPKGGMNTEAFF.

V gene TRBV5-6 combines with J gene TRBJ2-7; TRBD2 matches at 16 bases. Germline loops: CDR1 SGHDT, CDR2 YYEEEE. The CDR3 contains 17 residues. Trimming at V came to 4 bases and at J to 7 bases, leaving 11 bases not matched to a gene. This chain's CDR3 is CASSLGLAGGPLREQYF. The CDR3 nucleotides read TGTGCCAGCAGCCTGGGACTAGCGGGAGGGCCTCTCCGGGAGCAGTACTTC.